The 11 T cell receptor beta chains presented below share a single source sample, sequenced in a study of lymphopenia after photon versus proton radiotherapy. Clones were sequenced by immunoSEQ multiplex PCR, and TCRdb holds only the in-frame ones, with some missing. The data contain approximately 30,000 clones, 94% of them singletons. Source: peripheral blood, taken from a patient treated with photon-based radiotherapy. The source is a woman aged 45-59 years with cholangiocarcinoma.

The chain links TRBV4-1 to TRBJ2-6, with D maybe TRBD1 (6 bases). Trimming took off 2 bases at V and 2 bases at J, with 16 bases between the two ends. There are 18 residues in the CDR3. Looked up from germline, CDR1 is MGHRA and CDR2 is YSYEKL. CDR3 nucleotides: TGCGCCAGCAGCCAATGGGTCAGGGACAAAGCTGGGGCCAACGTCCTGACTTTC. This translates into CASSQWVRDKAGANVLTF.

V is TRBV5-6 and J is TRBJ2-7; weak D call: TRBD2 (5 bases). V was shortened by 2 bases and J by 1 base, with 7 bases between the two germline ends. Looked up from germline, CDR1 is SGHDT and CDR2 is YYEEEE. The CDR3 contains 13 residues. In DNA form, the CDR3 reads TGTGCCAGCAGCTTACTAGATTCCTACGAGCAGTACTTC. This sequence encodes CASSLLDSYEQYF.

This clone showed up just once. The V gene is TRBV30, the J gene TRBJ1-2; D uncertain. Per the germline V gene, CDR1 is GTSNPN and CDR2 is SVGIG (reference sequence). Trimming removed 5 bases from V and 2 bases from J, with 9 bases in between. CDR3 length: 12 amino acids. The CDR3 spells CAWYLLNYGYTF. The DNA of the CDR3 is TGTGCCTGGTATTTACTGAACTATGGCTACACCTTC.

The gene calls are TRBV5-6 and TRBJ2-7; 7 bases agree with TRBD1. CDR1 is SGHDT and CDR2 is YYEEEE in the germline V gene. The V gene end was trimmed by 4 bases and the J gene end by 3 bases; junction bases not matched to a gene: 7. This CDR3 is built from 14 residues. The CDR3 region has the DNA TGTGCCAGCAGCCCTCAGGACAGGAACTACGAGCAGTACTTC. Translating gives CASSPQDRNYEQYF.

The chain employs TRBV28 and TRBJ2-7, with 9 bases fitting TRBD2. Trimming at V came to 6 bases and at J to 2 bases, leaving 5 bases not matched to a gene. Germline CDR1 MDHEN, CDR2 SYDVKM. CDR3 size: 14 residues. In nucleotides, the CDR3 is TGTGCCAGCAGGGCGCGGGGGGGTCCCTACGAGCAGTACTTC. Translation: CASRARGGPYEQYF.

V is TRBV11-2 and J is TRBJ2-1; the match to TRBD2 covers 9 bases. The length of the CDR3 is 15 residues. Germline lookup yields CDR1 SGHAT and CDR2 FQNNGV. V shed 2 bases and J 6 bases; nucleotides not matched to a gene: 5. CDR3 in DNA: TGTGCCAGCAGCTTACCCTGGCGGGGGGGCAATGAGCAGTTCTTC. Residues: CASSLPWRGGNEQFF.

Only one count was recorded for this clone. CDR3 in amino acids: CASSSFRTGVSYGYTF. As DNA, the CDR3 is TGTGCCAGCAGCTCCTTCAGGACAGGGGTTTCCTATGGCTACACCTTC. The V call is TRBV5-6, the J call TRBJ1-2; 9 nucleotides align to TRBD1. V gave up 3 bases and J gave up 4 bases; unmatched junction bases: 10. This CDR3 is 16 amino acids long. Looked up from germline, CDR1 is SGHDT and CDR2 is YYEEEE.

The V call is TRBV18, the J call TRBJ1-1; D call uncertain. The CDR3 extends over 13 amino acids. The V gene's germline CDR1 is KGHSH and CDR2 LQKENI. Deletions cut 5 bases from V and 1 base from J, with 8 bases between. This chain's CDR3 is CASSAGENTEAFF. CDR3 in DNA: TGTGCCAGCTCAGCCGGCGAGAACACTGAAGCTTTCTTT. The full variable domain, in which reference TRBV18 and TRBJ1-1 provide the parts outside the CDR3, is NAGVMQNPRHLVRRRGQEARLRCSPMKGHSHVYWYRQLPEEGLKFMVYLQKENIIDESGMPKERFSAEFPKEGPSILRIQQVVRGDSAAYFCASSAGENTEAFFGQGTRLTVV.

The chain is built from TRBV9 and TRBJ1-6, with 7 bases fitting TRBD1. Trimming took 4 bases from V and 6 from J; bases not matched to a gene: 13. The CDR3 covers 17 residues. Germline V lookup: CDR1 SGDLS, CDR2 YYNGEE. The CDR3 protein is CASSPGGQKGSNSPLHF. CDR3 nucleotides: TGTGCCAGCAGCCCAGGGGGACAGAAGGGTAGTAATTCACCCCTCCACTTT. Variable domain in full (rest from reference TRBV9 and TRBJ1-6): DSGVTQTPKHLITATGQRVTLRCSPRSGDLSVYWYQQSLDQGLQFLIQYYNGEERAKGNILERFSAQQFPDLHSELNLSSLELGDSALYFCASSPGGQKGSNSPLHFGNGTRLTVT.

The chain joins TRBV7-2 to TRBJ2-3; D may be TRBD2 (6 bases). CDR1 is SGHTA, CDR2 FQGNSA, per germline. This CDR3 has 17 amino acids. The ends were cut back, 0 bases at V and 1 base at J, with 14 bases in the middle. This chain's CDR3 is CASSLAVRGGGTDTQYF. Here the CDR3 DNA reads TGTGCCAGCAGCTTAGCGGTCCGAGGCGGGGGCACAGATACGCAGTATTTT.

This clone showed up just a few times. The genes are TRBV9 and TRBJ1-1; 8 nucleotides agree with TRBD1. The trim removed 4 bases at V and 1 base at J, leaving 15 bases unmatched. CDR3 length equals 18 residues. Looked up from germline, CDR1 is SGDLS and CDR2 is YYNGEE. The CDR3 sequence is CASSLNDGQGYRNTEAFF. The CDR3 DNA follows: TGTGCCAGCAGCCTCAACGACGGACAGGGATATAGGAACACTGAAGCTTTCTTT.